This T cell receptor beta chain stems from a study of vaccination effects on CD4 cells after COVID-19. This clone was picked up a small number of times. Antigen specificity is unknown. Study-level points and caveats: Both infection-induced and vaccine-induced clones contracted markedly at late post-vaccination timepoints.

Peptide-pool stimulation followed by sequencing identified expanded antigen-specific CD4+ clonotypes in the ViraFEST assay. Culture lasted about 11 days before CD4+ T cell isolation. All study participants received two doses of BNT162b2 or mRNA-1273 vaccine. The J segment lost 10 bases and the V segment lost 5 bases, leaving 8 bases of the junction unmatched. Looked up from germline, CDR1 is SGHTA and CDR2 is FQGNSA. This CDR3 contains 14 residues. This table comes from immunoSEQ multiplex PCR, and its TCRdb copy is limited to in-frame clones, with some not included. The profile shows about 81,000 clones, over 75% of them singletons.

The material sequenced was CD4+ T cells from PBMCs cultured with HCoV-OC43 spike peptides, taken after COVID-19 vaccination. Subset indicated: HCoV-OC43 spike overlapping peptide pool stimulation. This chain uses TRBV7-2 with TRBJ1-6; TRBD1 aligns across 7 bases. The source of this sequence is a human donor who received a COVID-19 vaccine. The DNA of the CDR3 is TGTGCCAGCAGCCATAGCGACAGGGCCTCACCCCTCCACTTT. Translated, it gives CASSHSDRASPLHF. The full variable domain, in which reference TRBV7-2 and TRBJ1-6 provide the parts outside the CDR3, is GAGVSQSPSNKVTEKGKDVELRCDPISGHTALYWYRQSLGQGLEFLIYFQGNSAPDKSGLPSDRFSAERTGGSVSTLTIQRTQQEDSAVYLCASSHSDRASPLHFGNGTRLTVT.